Below, one T cell receptor (beta chain) is given with its context. The data were obtained in a study of blood T cell repertoires in COVID-19. For the study at large: From the United States, Italy and Spain came samples of acute and convalescent COVID-19.

The authors' processing: Nucleated cell counts were estimated from reference gene primer amplification. Method: immunoSEQ multiplex PCR; TCRdb's copy keeps in-frame clones and lacks some. V and J calls and clone size follow that table, whereas D and trimming were derived from the DNA. This sample has tens of thousands of clones, with around 88% found just once. Trimming shortened V by 11 bases and J by 2 bases, and 9 bases separated the two germline ends. The CDR3 totals 12 residues. Germline loops: CDR1 SNHLY, CDR2 FYNNEI. This TCR derives from a man between 60 and 75 years old with acute or convalescent COVID-19. Sequenced sample: peripheral blood. The genes are TRBV2 and TRBJ1-4; a weak D match, TRBD1 (5 bases). As DNA, the CDR3 is TGTGCCGGGGGGGTGACTAATGAAAAACTGTTTTTT. This sequence encodes CAGGVTNEKLFF.